A selection of T cell receptor beta chains follows, all from one sample in a study of PD-L1 blockade in urothelial cancer. The protocol was immunoSEQ multiplex PCR, while the TCRdb copy is restricted to in-frame clones and leaves out a portion. Among tens of thousands of clones listed, roughly 80% were seen once. Source: PBMCs, taken around atezolizumab (anti-PD-L1) treatment. The receptor source for this set is a man aged 50 to 60 with urothelial cancer. CDR3s include the opening cysteine and the closing phenylalanine or tryptophan. D genes are given only for firm matches. Clone size is given for some rows only: seen once, a few or many times, or a class if the clone is expanded.

.	TRBJ1-2	TRBV10-3	.	CAISEQGDNYGYTF	TGTGCCATCAGTGAACAGGGTGACAACTATGGCTACACCTTC
.	TRBJ1-4	TRBV2	.	CASSEKSTRLFF	TGTGCCAGCAGTGAAAAGTCGACTAGGCTGTTTTTT
.	TRBJ1-6	TRBV7-2	.	CASSLGPGEKSPLHF	TGTGCCAGCAGCTTAGGACCGGGGGAAAAATCACCCCTCCACTTT
.	TRBJ2-3	TRBV5-1	.	CASSLGQHTDTQYF	TGCGCCAGCAGCTTGGGACAGCACACAGATACGCAGTATTTT
.	TRBJ2-3	TRBV11-2	.	CASSLEQGRTDTQYF	TGTGCCAGCAGCTTAGAACAGGGACGGACAGATACGCAGTATTTT
.	TRBJ1-1	TRBV10-3	.	CAISDQPGGSTEAFF	TGTGCCATCAGTGACCAACCGGGGGGTTCTACTGAAGCTTTCTTT
.	TRBJ1-2	TRBV28	.	CASSVGTQFYGYTF	TGTGCCAGCAGTGTGGGGACACAATTTTATGGCTACACCTTC
TRBD2	TRBJ2-1	TRBV5-1	.	CASSLMTSGGNSEQFF	TGCGCCAGCAGCTTAATGACTAGCGGGGGGAACAGTGAGCAGTTCTTC
TRBD1	TRBJ2-5	TRBV4-1	.	CASSQDRTGGETQYF	TGCGCCAGCAGCCAAGACCGGACAGGGGGGGAGACCCAGTACTTC
.	TRBJ1-2	TRBV20-1	once	CSAIKQGYIF	TGCAGTGCCATTAAACAGGGCTACATCTTC
.	TRBJ1-1	TRBV7-9	.	CASSHKTGAEAFF	TGTGCCAGCAGCCATAAAACGGGTGCTGAAGCTTTCTTT
.	TRBJ2-7	TRBV27	.	CASAGLSSSYEQYF	TGTGCCAGCGCAGGGTTGTCCAGCTCCTACGAGCAGTACTTC
.	TRBJ1-3	TRBV7-8	.	CASSEQTSGNTIYF	TGTGCCAGCAGCGAACAAACCTCTGGAAACACCATATATTTT
TRBD1	TRBJ1-1	TRBV14	.	CASSPGQPNTEAFF	TGTGCCAGCAGCCCGGGACAGCCTAACACTGAAGCTTTCTTT
.	TRBJ2-7	TRBV6-5	.	CASTPSVFSYEQYF	TGTGCCAGCACCCCCTCTGTTTTTTCCTACGAGCAGTACTTC
.	TRBJ2-3	TRBV2	.	CASSERRTSTDTQYF	TGTGCCAGCAGTGAACGTAGAACTAGCACAGATACGCAGTATTTT
.	TRBJ1-1	TRBV5-1	.	CASSPETGGGTEAFF	TGCGCCAGCAGCCCGGAAACAGGAGGAGGGACTGAAGCTTTCTTT
TRBD2	TRBJ2-1	TRBV5-3	.	CARSCGTSAEQFF	TGTGCCAGAAGCTGCGGGACTAGCGCTGAGCAGTTCTTC
.	TRBJ1-4	TRBV19	.	CASSTRDGKNEKLFF	TGTGCCAGTAGTACGCGGGACGGAAAAAATGAAAAACTGTTTTTT
TRBD1	TRBJ1-1	TRBV10-3	.	CAIRETGDGTEAFF	TGTGCCATCAGGGAGACAGGGGATGGCACTGAAGCTTTCTTT
.	TRBJ1-3	TRBV6-6	.	CASNLKRHLSGNTIYF	TGTGCCAGCAATCTAAAGCGGCATCTCTCTGGAAACACCATATATTTT
TRBD1	TRBJ1-1	TRBV6-6	.	CASSYSRTRTGFGAFF	TGTGCCAGCAGTTACTCACGGACACGGACAGGGTTTGGAGCTTTCTTT
.	TRBJ2-5	TRBV4-1	.	CASSQDRGSGLQETQYF	TGCGCCAGCAGCCAAGATCGGGGGAGCGGGCTACAAGAGACCCAGTACTTC
.	TRBJ2-2	TRBV29-1	once	CSVTGWTGELFF	TGCAGCGTCACAGGGTGGACCGGGGAGCTGTTTTTT
.	TRBJ1-5	TRBV28	.	CASSRSDRLNAPQHF	TGTGCCAGCAGCCGAAGCGACAGGCTAAATGCGCCCCAGCATTTT
.	TRBJ2-3	TRBV10-1	.	CASSETPRADTQYF	TGCGCCAGCAGTGAGACCCCTAGAGCAGATACGCAGTATTTT
.	TRBJ2-3	TRBV27	.	CASTLSPADTIDTQYF	TGTGCCAGCACCCTCTCCCCGGCGGATACAATAGATACGCAGTATTTT
.	TRBJ1-4	TRBV18	.	CASSPRPNEKLFF	TGTGCCAGCTCACCACGGCCAAATGAAAAACTGTTTTTT
.	TRBJ2-1	TRBV7-3	few	CASSGGQGHNEQFF	TGTGCCAGCAGCGGAGGGCAGGGACACAATGAGCAGTTCTTC
.	TRBJ2-7	TRBV11-1	.	CASSLDPGATYEQYF	TGTGCCAGCAGCTTAGACCCGGGAGCGACCTACGAGCAGTACTTC
TRBD2	TRBJ2-3	TRBV25-1	.	CASSEAGGRGGTQYF	TGTGCCAGCAGTGAAGCGGGAGGGAGAGGAGGTACGCAGTATTTT
.	TRBJ2-1	TRBV10-3	.	CAISHRVGPYEQFF	TGTGCCATCAGCCACAGGGTGGGTCCGTATGAGCAGTTCTTC
TRBD1	TRBJ1-5	TRBV4-1	.	CASSPPGTGGQPQHF	TGCGCCAGCAGCCCCCCCGGGACAGGAGGTCAGCCCCAGCATTTT
.	TRBJ2-3	TRBV18	.	CASSPAPTGDTQYF	TGTGCCAGCTCACCGGCCCCGACGGGGGATACGCAGTATTTT
.	TRBJ1-1	TRBV6-5	.	CASSSGRIVNTEAFF	TGTGCCAGCAGTTCCGGCAGGATCGTGAACACTGAAGCTTTCTTT
TRBD1	TRBJ2-3	TRBV10-1	.	CASSLGQGPDTQYF	TGCGCCAGCTCCTTGGGACAGGGCCCAGATACGCAGTATTTT
TRBD1	TRBJ2-7	TRBV6-1	.	CASSGQGALYTNYEQYF	TGTGCCAGCAGTGGACAGGGGGCCCTTTATACGAACTACGAGCAGTACTTC
TRBD2	TRBJ2-1	TRBV6-1	.	CASSLAASYNEQFF	TGTGCCAGCAGCCTAGCGGCCTCCTACAATGAGCAGTTCTTC
.	TRBJ1-1	TRBV7-6	once	CASSLGSAGQAEAFF	TGTGCCAGCAGCTTAGGGTCAGCGGGGCAAGCTGAAGCTTTCTTT
TRBD1	TRBJ2-6	TRBV4-2	.	CASRTGDSGANVLTF	TGTGCCAGTCGGACAGGTGACTCTGGGGCCAACGTCCTGACTTTC
.	TRBJ2-1	TRBV10-1	.	CASSPDRGGGNEQFF	TGCGCCAGCAGCCCCGACAGGGGCGGGGGCAATGAGCAGTTCTTC
.	TRBJ2-2	TRBV19	.	CASSIMRGNTGELFF	TGTGCCAGTAGTATTATGCGGGGGAACACCGGGGAGCTGTTTTTT
.	TRBJ2-3	TRBV2	.	CASSEWALQYF	TGTGCCAGCAGTGAATGGGCCTTGCAGTATTTT
TRBD1	TRBJ1-1	TRBV18	.	CASSSYPAGQRNTEAFF	TGTGCCAGCTCATCCTACCCTGCGGGACAGCGGAACACTGAAGCTTTCTTT
TRBD1	TRBJ1-5	TRBV19	.	CASRDRDNQPQHF	TGTGCCAGTCGCGACAGGGACAATCAGCCCCAGCATTTT
.	TRBJ1-5	TRBV4-1	.	CASSQEKGGSNQPQHF	TGCGCCAGCAGCCAAGAAAAGGGAGGAAGCAATCAGCCCCAGCATTTT
TRBD2	TRBJ2-7	TRBV6-6	.	CASSRTSGSYEQYF	TGTGCCAGCAGTCGTACTAGCGGGAGCTACGAGCAGTACTTC
.	TRBJ2-3	TRBV6-1	.	CASSRDTSTDTQYF	TGTGCCAGCAGTCGGGACACGAGCACAGATACGCAGTATTTT
.	TRBJ2-4	TRBV5-1	.	CASSAGWTENIQYF	TGCGCCAGCAGCGCAGGGTGGACAGAAAACATTCAGTACTTC
.	TRBJ1-1	TRBV5-4	once	CASSLGQSMNTEAFF	TGTGCCAGCAGCTTGGGACAGAGCATGAACACTGAAGCTTTCTTT
.	TRBJ1-5	TRBV2	once	CASRRTGFSNQPQHF	TGTGCCAGCAGGAGGACGGGGTTTAGCAATCAGCCCCAGCATTTT